A single T cell receptor beta chain is shown here with its context. No antigen is known for it. The ends lost 1 base at V and 6 bases at J; junction bases unmatched: 3. Germline CDR1 reads MGHRA; CDR2 reads YSYEKL. The CDR3 is 14 amino acids. This specimen comes from a study of cytomegalovirus exposure and HLA in healthy donors. General study results and limits: About 87% or about 30% of the time was how often most TCR beta V segments were productive, according to an earlier analysis.

Primers for the PCR totalled 60 Vbeta and 13 Jbeta. The protocol was immunoSEQ multiplex PCR, while the TCRdb copy is restricted to in-frame clones and leaves out a portion. The table has approximately 150,000 clones, 50% to 75% seen once. This chain uses TRBV4-1 with TRBJ2-1, with 7 bases matching TRBD2. The sequence came from a woman aged 25 to 45 in good health and CMV-seropositive. Material: PBMCs. This chain's CDR3 is CASSQAGLVNEQFF. In nucleotides, the CDR3 is TGCGCCAGCAGCCAAGCTGGACTAGTCAATGAGCAGTTCTTC.